This entry lists 18 T cell receptor beta chains sequenced from one sample in a study of OX40 agonist ivuxolimab in advanced cancers. Produced via immunoSEQ multiplex PCR; TCRdb's table is partial and in-frame only. The data show tens of thousands of clones, with approximately 87% seen just once and about 1% held by the top ten. This specimen was CD4+ or CD8+ T cells sorted from blood, taken in a trial of the OX40 agonist ivuxolimab. The receptors originated from an adult with an advanced solid tumor such as melanoma, head and neck, liver or kidney cancer.

V is TRBV9 and J is TRBJ2-1, with 7 bases fitting TRBD2. CDR3 length: 16 amino acids. The junction had 4 bases not matched to a gene; V was cut back by 0 bases and J by 1 base. The germline CDR1 and CDR2 sequences are SGDLS and YYNGEE. The CDR3 is CASSVDNSGSYNEQFF. CDR3 coding DNA: TGTGCCAGCAGCGTAGATAATAGCGGGTCCTACAATGAGCAGTTCTTC.

V gene TRBV28 combines with J gene TRBJ1-1; D gene ambiguous. V was trimmed by 2 bases and J by 4 bases, leaving 8 bases between them. The germline gives CDR1 MDHEN, CDR2 SYDVKM. This CDR3 is 13 amino acids long. CDR3 nucleotides: TGTGCCAGCAGTTTAGTCGGAGTCACTGAAGCTTTCTTT. Encoded protein: CASSLVGVTEAFF.

The V gene is TRBV5-1, the J gene TRBJ2-2, with TRBD1 as a possible D gene (7 bases). The CDR3 is 15 amino acids. Trimming took 0 bases from V and 5 from J, leaving 11 bases between them. Germline lookup yields CDR1 SGHRS and CDR2 YFSETQ. Here the CDR3 reads CASSLEPGGTGELFF. CDR3 sequence (DNA): TGCGCCAGCAGCTTGGAGCCAGGGGGGACCGGGGAGCTGTTTTTT.

Only a few counts were recorded for this clone. This chain uses TRBV7-2 with TRBJ1-1; TRBD1 aligns across 9 bases. J gave up 0 bases and V 5 bases, and 4 bases lay outside the gene matches. This CDR3 contains 15 residues. Per germline, CDR1 SGHTA and CDR2 FQGNSA. The CDR3 coding sequence is TGTGCCAGCAGCCACAGGGGGCAAATGAACACTGAAGCTTTCTTT. Encoded protein: CASSHRGQMNTEAFF.

The V gene is TRBV7-9, the J gene TRBJ2-7, with D perhaps matching TRBD1 (5 bases). V was clipped by 3 bases and J by 5 bases, with 20 bases between them. The CDR3 runs to 16 residues. Germline V CDR1 and CDR2: SEHNR, FQNEAQ (reference sequence). CDR3 sequence (DNA): TGTGCCAGCAGCTTGCCGACACGGGCAGGGCCCCACGAGCAGTACTTC. As protein: CASSLPTRAGPHEQYF.

The V gene is TRBV18, the J gene TRBJ2-1; 9 bases agree with TRBD2. CDR1 is KGHSH and CDR2 is LQKENI in the germline V gene. V lost 3 bases and J lost 9; bases outside the gene matches: 3. The CDR3 has 13 amino acids. The DNA for the CDR3 is TGTGCCAGCTCACCGGGACTAGCCTTTGAGCAGTTCTTC. It specifies CASSPGLAFEQFF.

This clone was recorded only once. This chain links TRBV14 with TRBJ2-7; D remains unclear. Trimming removed 6 bases from V and 3 bases from J, with 9 bases in between. This CDR3 has 12 residues. Germline V gives CDR1 SGHDN, CDR2 FVKESK. The DNA of the CDR3 is TGTGCCAGCAGTTCCGGCTTCTACGAGCAGTACTTC. This sequence encodes CASSSGFYEQYF.

The rearrangement links TRBV4-1 to TRBJ2-3; a possible D gene is TRBD1 (5 bases). V was pared by 6 bases and J by 5 bases, with 12 bases between. CDR1 MGHRA and CDR2 YSYEKL come from the germline V gene. This CDR3 spans 13 amino acids. As DNA, the CDR3 is TGCGCCAGCAGGCTCGACAGAAGAGATACGCAGTATTTT. Its translation is CASRLDRRDTQYF.

This clone was counted a few times. This chain joins TRBV7-9 and TRBJ2-7; 7 nucleotides agree with TRBD2. CDR3 length equals 15 residues. Germline V gene data show CDR1 as SEHNR and CDR2 as FQNEAQ (reference sequence). J lost 4 bases, V lost 5 bases, and 11 bases had no gene match. CDR3 coding DNA: TGTGCCAGCAGCGAGAGCGGGGCCGTACAATACGAGCAGTACTTC. This sequence encodes CASSESGAVQYEQYF.

V and J are TRBV29-1 and TRBJ2-2; D may be TRBD1 (6 bases). CDR1 SQVTM and CDR2 ANQGSEA come from the germline V gene. This CDR3 is built from 12 residues. V lost 8 bases, J lost 10 bases, and 17 bases lay in between. The CDR3 region is CSPTRGYEELFF. DNA for the CDR3: TGCAGCCCGACCAGGGGATATGAGGAGCTGTTTTTT.

This rearrangement joins TRBV7-9 to TRBJ2-1; 7 nucleotides line up with TRBD2. CDR1 and CDR2 from the germline V gene are SEHNR and FQNEAQ (reference sequence). The J segment lost 0 bases and the V segment lost 4 bases, leaving 9 bases of the junction unmatched. The CDR3 covers 17 residues. In DNA form, the CDR3 reads TGTGCCAGCAGCTCCGCCAACGGGAGGAGCTCCTACAATGAGCAGTTCTTC. It encodes CASSSANGRSSYNEQFF.

V is TRBV5-8 and J is TRBJ2-7; D is possibly TRBD1 (5 bases). Germline V CDR1 and CDR2: SGHTS, YDEGEE. V dropped 4 bases and J dropped 0 bases, with 14 bases sitting between them. CDR3 length: 15 amino acids. CDR3 nucleotide sequence: TGTGCCAGCAGCCGACAGAATCTTTACTCCTACGAGCAGTACTTC. Translated, it gives CASSRQNLYSYEQYF.

This sequence joins TRBV7-2 and TRBJ1-4, with D hard to call. This CDR3 has 15 residues. V dropped 5 bases and J dropped 10 bases, with 20 bases sitting between them. CDR1 and CDR2 (germline): SGHTA, FQGNSA. The CDR3 here is CASSIGLEPGVKLFF. The CDR3 DNA reads TGTGCCAGCAGCATTGGACTCGAACCCGGGGTAAAACTGTTTTTT. Based on the CDR3 plus reference TRBV7-2 and TRBJ1-4, the full variable domain is GAGVSQSPSNKVTEKGKDVELRCDPISGHTALYWYRQSLGQGLEFLIYFQGNSAPDKSGLPSDRFSAERTGGSVSTLTIQRTQQEDSAVYLCASSIGLEPGVKLFFGSGTQLSVL.

This rearrangement joins TRBV27 to TRBJ2-3; 7 positions agree with TRBD1. In germline, CDR1 is MNHEY, CDR2 SMNVEV (reference sequence). The V and J ends lost 4 bases and 3 bases, in that order; junction bases with no gene match: 1. This CDR3 has 13 amino acids. Written as DNA, the CDR3 is TGTGCCAGCAGTTCAGGGGGAACAGATACGCAGTATTTT. It codes for CASSSGGTDTQYF.

The CDR3 coding sequence is TGTGCCAGCAGTTACCTCGGGACATATACCTACGAGCAGTACTTC. This encodes CASSYLGTYTYEQYF. The chain couples TRBV6-5 to TRBJ2-7; tentatively, D is TRBD1 (6 bases). Trimming removed 2 bases from V and 2 bases from J, with 13 bases in between. The CDR3 has 15 residues. CDR1 MNHEY and CDR2 SVGAGI come from the germline V gene.

This chain uses TRBV28 with TRBJ2-1; 14 bases line up with TRBD2. The V and J ends lost 2 bases and 7 bases, in that order; junction bases with no gene match: 1. The CDR3 covers 15 residues. Germline V gene lookup returns CDR1 MDHEN and CDR2 SYDVKM. CDR3: CASSLRTSGRNEQFF. CDR3 nucleotide sequence: TGTGCCAGCAGTTTAAGGACTAGCGGGAGGAATGAGCAGTTCTTC. Based on the CDR3 plus reference TRBV28 and TRBJ2-1, the full variable domain is DVKVTQSSRYLVKRTGEKVFLECVQDMDHENMFWYRQDPGLGLRLIYFSYDVKMKEKGDIPEGYSVSREKKERFSLILESASTNQTSMYLCASSLRTSGRNEQFFGPGTRLTVL.

This clone was recorded a few times. This chain links TRBV2 with TRBJ2-3, with a possible D match to TRBD2 (5 bases). CDR1 and CDR2 (germline): SNHLY, FYNNEI. There are 14 residues in the CDR3. V was clipped by 7 bases and J by 0 bases, with 11 bases between them. The CDR3 DNA follows: TGTGCCAGCAAGGCTCGGGGAAGCACAGATACGCAGTATTTT. Its protein product is CASKARGSTDTQYF.

This clone was detected once. The chain employs TRBV2 and TRBJ2-1; 7 bases match TRBD1. Germline V lookup: CDR1 SNHLY, CDR2 FYNNEI. The CDR3 runs to 14 residues. The junction had 14 bases not matched to a gene; V was cut back by 8 bases and J by 10 bases. The chain's CDR3 is CASLWGQRSEEQFF. The CDR3 coding sequence is TGTGCCAGCCTATGGGGACAGAGATCGGAAGAGCAGTTCTTC.